A single sample is the source of the 5 T cell receptor beta chains below, sequenced in a study of shared clonotypes between healthy human individuals. The data were produced by immunoSEQ multiplex PCR, yet TCRdb's version contains in-frame clones alone and is incomplete. The data show approximately 1,500,000 clones, 98% seen once. The sample taken for sequencing was naive CD4+ T cells sorted from blood. As to subset: CD45RA+ positively selected. The source is a man between 25 and 39 years old in good health.

The rearrangement uses TRBV4-3 and TRBJ2-3, with TRBD2 as a possible D gene (5 bases). CDR3 length: 13 amino acids. Trimming left V 8 bases short and J 1 base short, with 10 bases between. Germline V lookup: CDR1 LGHNA, CDR2 YSLEER. The CDR3 here is CASGPRGTDTQYF. The CDR3 coding sequence is TGCGCCAGCGGACCGAGGGGCACAGATACGCAGTATTTT.

Only one count was recorded for this clone. This chain uses TRBV19 with TRBJ2-7, with TRBD1 matching 7 bases. Germline trimming cut 5 bases from V and 2 bases from J; bases unmatched to any gene: 9. Per the germline V gene, CDR1 is LNHDA and CDR2 is SQIVND (reference sequence). The CDR3 contains 15 residues. CDR3 region: CASSSPGQTTYEQYF. In DNA form, the CDR3 reads TGTGCCAGTAGTTCCCCGGGACAGACCACCTACGAGCAGTACTTC.

About this clone: This sample also contains other DNA sequences that code for the same CDR3. The chain joins TRBV5-4 to TRBJ1-4; 8 bases are shared with TRBD1. The germline V gene encodes CDR1 SGHNT and CDR2 YYREEE (reference sequence). The CDR3 contains 14 residues. Trimming at V came to 4 bases and at J to 8 bases, leaving 7 bases not matched to a gene. The CDR3 region has the DNA TGTGCCAGCAGCCCCGGACAGGGTCGGGAAAAACTGTTTTTT. The encoded protein is CASSPGQGREKLFF.

The chain employs TRBV4-1 and TRBJ2-3, with D possibly matching TRBD2 (6 bases). The V and J ends lost 1 base and 5 bases respectively, with 13 bases between them. Germline V gene data show CDR1 as MGHRA and CDR2 as YSYEKL. The CDR3 covers 15 residues. CDR3 protein: CASSQVPAGQDTQYF. CDR3 coding DNA: TGCGCCAGCAGCCAAGTTCCAGCGGGCCAAGATACGCAGTATTTT.

The chain carries TRBV19 and TRBJ1-2; the D gene is possibly TRBD1 (5 bases). Germline V gene sequence: CDR1 LNHDA, CDR2 SQIVND (reference sequence). The CDR3 is 15 residues long. V gave up 2 bases and J gave up 2 bases, with 12 bases separating them. The CDR3 spells CASSIPLGRNYGYTF. Here the CDR3 DNA reads TGTGCCAGTAGTATACCATTGGGACGAAACTATGGCTACACCTTC.